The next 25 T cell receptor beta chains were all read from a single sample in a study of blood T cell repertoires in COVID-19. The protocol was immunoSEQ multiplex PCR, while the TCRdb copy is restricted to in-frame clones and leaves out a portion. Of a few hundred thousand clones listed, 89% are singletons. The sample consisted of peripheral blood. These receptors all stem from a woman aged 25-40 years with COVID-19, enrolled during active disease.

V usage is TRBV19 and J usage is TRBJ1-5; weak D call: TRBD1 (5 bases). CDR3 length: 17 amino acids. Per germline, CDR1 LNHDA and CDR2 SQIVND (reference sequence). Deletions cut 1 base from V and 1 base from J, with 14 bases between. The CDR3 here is CASSIVTRAGSNQPQHF. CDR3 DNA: TGTGCCAGTAGTATAGTGACCAGGGCGGGAAGCAATCAGCCCCAGCATTTT.

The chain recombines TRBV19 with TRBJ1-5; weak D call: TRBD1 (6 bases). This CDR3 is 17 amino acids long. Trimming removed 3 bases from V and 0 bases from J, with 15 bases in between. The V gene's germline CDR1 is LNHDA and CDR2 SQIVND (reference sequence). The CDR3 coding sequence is TGTGCCAGTAGTATTCCCGAAGGGGGATATAGCAATCAGCCCCAGCATTTT. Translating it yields CASSIPEGGYSNQPQHF. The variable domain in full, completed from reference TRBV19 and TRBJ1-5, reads DGGITQSPKYLFRKEGQNVTLSCEQNLNHDAMYWYRQDPGQGLRLIYYSQIVNDFQKGDIAEGYSVSREKKESFPLTVTSAQKNPTAFYLCASSIPEGGYSNQPQHFGDGTRLSIL.

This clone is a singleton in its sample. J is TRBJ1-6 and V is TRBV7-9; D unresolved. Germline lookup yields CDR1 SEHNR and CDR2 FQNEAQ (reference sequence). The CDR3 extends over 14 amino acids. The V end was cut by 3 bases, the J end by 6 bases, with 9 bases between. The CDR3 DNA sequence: TGTGCCAGCAGCTTTGGAGGCCTTAATTCACCCCTCCACTTT. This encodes CASSFGGLNSPLHF.

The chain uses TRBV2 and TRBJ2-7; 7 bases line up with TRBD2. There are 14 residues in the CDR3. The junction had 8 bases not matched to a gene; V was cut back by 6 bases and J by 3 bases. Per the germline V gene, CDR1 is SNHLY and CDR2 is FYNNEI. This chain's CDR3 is CASSLGLRIYEQYF. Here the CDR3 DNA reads TGTGCCAGCAGCCTGGGACTAAGGATCTACGAGCAGTACTTC.

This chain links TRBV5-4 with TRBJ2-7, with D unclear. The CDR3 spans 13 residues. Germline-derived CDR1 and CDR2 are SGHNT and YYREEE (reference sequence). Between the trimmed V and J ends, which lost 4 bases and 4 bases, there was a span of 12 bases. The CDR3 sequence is CASSQTPSYEQYF. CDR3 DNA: TGTGCCAGCAGCCAGACACCAAGTTACGAGCAGTACTTC.

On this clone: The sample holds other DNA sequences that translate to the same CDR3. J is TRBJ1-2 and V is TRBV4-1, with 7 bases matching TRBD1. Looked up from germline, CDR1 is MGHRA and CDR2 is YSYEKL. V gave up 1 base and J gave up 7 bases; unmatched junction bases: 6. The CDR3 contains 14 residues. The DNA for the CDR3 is TGCGCCAGCAGCCAAGTCTCAGGGGGAGGTGGCTACACCTTC. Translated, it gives CASSQVSGGGGYTF.

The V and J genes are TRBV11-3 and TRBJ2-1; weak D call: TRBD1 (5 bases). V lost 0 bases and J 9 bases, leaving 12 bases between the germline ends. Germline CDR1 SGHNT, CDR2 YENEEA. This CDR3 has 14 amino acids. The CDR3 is CASSLDPRQPEQFF. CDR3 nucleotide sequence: TGTGCCAGCAGCTTAGATCCGCGACAGCCTGAGCAGTTCTTC.

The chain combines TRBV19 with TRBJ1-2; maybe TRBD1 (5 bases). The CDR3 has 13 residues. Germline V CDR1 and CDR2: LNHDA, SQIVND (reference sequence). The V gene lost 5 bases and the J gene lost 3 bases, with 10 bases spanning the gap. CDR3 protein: CASSPAGHYGYTF. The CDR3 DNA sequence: TGTGCCAGTAGTCCCGCGGGGCACTATGGCTACACCTTC. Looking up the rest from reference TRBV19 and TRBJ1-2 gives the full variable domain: DGGITQSPKYLFRKEGQNVTLSCEQNLNHDAMYWYRQDPGQGLRLIYYSQIVNDFQKGDIAEGYSVSREKKESFPLTVTSAQKNPTAFYLCASSPAGHYGYTFGSGTRLTVV.

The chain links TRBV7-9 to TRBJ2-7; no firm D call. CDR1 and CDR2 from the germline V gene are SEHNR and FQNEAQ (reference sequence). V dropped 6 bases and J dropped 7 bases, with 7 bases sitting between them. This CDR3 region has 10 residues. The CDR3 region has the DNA TGTGCCAGCAGGAACGAGGAGCAGTACTTC. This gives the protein CASRNEEQYF. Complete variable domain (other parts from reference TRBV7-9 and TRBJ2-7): DTGVSQNPRHKITKRGQNVTFRCDPISEHNRLYWYRQTLGQGPEFLTYFQNEAQLEKSRLLSDRFSAERPKGSFSTLEIQRTEQGDSAMYLCASRNEEQYFGPGTRLTVT.

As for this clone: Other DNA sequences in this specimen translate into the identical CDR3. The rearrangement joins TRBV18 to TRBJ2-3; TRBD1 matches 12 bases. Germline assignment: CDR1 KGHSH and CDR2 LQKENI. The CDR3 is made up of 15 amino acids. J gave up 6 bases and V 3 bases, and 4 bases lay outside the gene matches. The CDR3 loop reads CASSPGTGGPDTQYF. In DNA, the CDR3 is TGTGCCAGCTCACCCGGGACAGGGGGCCCGGATACGCAGTATTTT.

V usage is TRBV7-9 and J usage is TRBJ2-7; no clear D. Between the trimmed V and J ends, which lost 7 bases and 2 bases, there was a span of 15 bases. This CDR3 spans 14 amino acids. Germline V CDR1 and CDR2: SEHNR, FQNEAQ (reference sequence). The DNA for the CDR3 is TGTGCCAGCACCCTTGACGGGTTTACCTACGAGCAGTACTTC. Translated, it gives CASTLDGFTYEQYF. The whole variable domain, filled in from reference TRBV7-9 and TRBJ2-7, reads DTGVSQNPRHKITKRGQNVTFRCDPISEHNRLYWYRQTLGQGPEFLTYFQNEAQLEKSRLLSDRFSAERPKGSFSTLEIQRTEQGDSAMYLCASTLDGFTYEQYFGPGTRLTVT.

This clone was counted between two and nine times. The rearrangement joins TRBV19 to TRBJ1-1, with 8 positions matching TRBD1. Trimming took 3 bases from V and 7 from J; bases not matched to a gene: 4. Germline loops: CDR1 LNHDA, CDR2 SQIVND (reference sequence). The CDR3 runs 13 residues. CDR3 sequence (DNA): TGTGCCAGTAGTATGAAAGGGACAGGTGAAGCTTTCTTT. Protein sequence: CASSMKGTGEAFF.

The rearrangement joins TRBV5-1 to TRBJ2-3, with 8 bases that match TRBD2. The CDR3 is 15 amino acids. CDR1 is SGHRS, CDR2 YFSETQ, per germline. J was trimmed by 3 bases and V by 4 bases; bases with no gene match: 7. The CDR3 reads CASSIAGGGTDTQYF. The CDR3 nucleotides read TGCGCCAGCAGCATTGCGGGGGGCGGGACAGATACGCAGTATTTT.

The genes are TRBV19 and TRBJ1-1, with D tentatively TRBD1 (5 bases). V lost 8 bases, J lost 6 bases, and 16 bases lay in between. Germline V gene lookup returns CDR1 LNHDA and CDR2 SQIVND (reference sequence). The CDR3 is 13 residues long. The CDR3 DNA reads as TGTGCCAGTGGTCCCCAAATCAGGGCTGAAGCTTTCTTT. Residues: CASGPQIRAEAFF.

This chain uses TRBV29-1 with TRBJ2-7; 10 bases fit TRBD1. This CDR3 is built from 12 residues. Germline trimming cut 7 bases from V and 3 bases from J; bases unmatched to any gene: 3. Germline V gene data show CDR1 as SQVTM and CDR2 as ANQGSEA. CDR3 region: CSARTGGYEQYF. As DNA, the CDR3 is TGCAGCGCCCGGACAGGGGGCTACGAGCAGTACTTC.

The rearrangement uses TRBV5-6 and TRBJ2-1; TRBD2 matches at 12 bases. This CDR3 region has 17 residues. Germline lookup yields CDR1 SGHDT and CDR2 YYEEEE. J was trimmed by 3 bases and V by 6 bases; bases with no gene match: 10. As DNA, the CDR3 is TGTGCCAGCACCGAAACTAGCGGGGGGCCTAGCTACAATGAGCAGTTCTTC. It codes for CASTETSGGPSYNEQFF.

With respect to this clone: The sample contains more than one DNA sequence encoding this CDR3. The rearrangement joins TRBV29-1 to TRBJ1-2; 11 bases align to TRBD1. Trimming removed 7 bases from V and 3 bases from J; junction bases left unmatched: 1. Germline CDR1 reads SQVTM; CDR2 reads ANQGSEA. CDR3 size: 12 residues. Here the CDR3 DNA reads TGCAGCGGGGGACAGGGGGACTATGGCTACACCTTC. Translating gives CSGGQGDYGYTF.

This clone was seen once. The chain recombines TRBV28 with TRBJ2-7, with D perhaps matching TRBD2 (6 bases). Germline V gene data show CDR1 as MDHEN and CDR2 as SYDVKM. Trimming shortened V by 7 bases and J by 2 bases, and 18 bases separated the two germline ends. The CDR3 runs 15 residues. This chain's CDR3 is CASTLGSGHTYEQYF. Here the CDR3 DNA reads TGTGCCAGCACGCTAGGGAGCGGGCATACCTACGAGCAGTACTTC. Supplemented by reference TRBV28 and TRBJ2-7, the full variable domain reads DVKVTQSSRYLVKRTGEKVFLECVQDMDHENMFWYRQDPGLGLRLIYFSYDVKMKEKGDIPEGYSVSREKKERFSLILESASTNQTSMYLCASTLGSGHTYEQYFGPGTRLTVT.

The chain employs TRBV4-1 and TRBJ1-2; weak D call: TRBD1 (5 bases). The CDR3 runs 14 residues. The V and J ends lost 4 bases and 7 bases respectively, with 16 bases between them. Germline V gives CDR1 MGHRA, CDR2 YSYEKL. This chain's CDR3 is CASSPVSGGGGYTF. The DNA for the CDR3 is TGCGCCAGCAGCCCTGTTTCGGGGGGTGGTGGCTACACCTTC.

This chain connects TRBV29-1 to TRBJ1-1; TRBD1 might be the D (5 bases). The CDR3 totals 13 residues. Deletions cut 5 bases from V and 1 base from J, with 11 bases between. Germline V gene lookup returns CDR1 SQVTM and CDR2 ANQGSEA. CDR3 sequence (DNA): TGCAGCGTTCCGGGGGGAGGGAACACTGAAGCTTTCTTT. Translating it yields CSVPGGGNTEAFF.

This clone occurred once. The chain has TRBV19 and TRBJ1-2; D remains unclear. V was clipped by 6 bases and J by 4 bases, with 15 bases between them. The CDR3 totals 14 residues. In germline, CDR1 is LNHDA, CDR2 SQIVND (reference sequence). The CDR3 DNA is TGTGCCAGTAGAATCCTCTTGGCAGGCTATGGCTACACCTTC. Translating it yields CASRILLAGYGYTF.

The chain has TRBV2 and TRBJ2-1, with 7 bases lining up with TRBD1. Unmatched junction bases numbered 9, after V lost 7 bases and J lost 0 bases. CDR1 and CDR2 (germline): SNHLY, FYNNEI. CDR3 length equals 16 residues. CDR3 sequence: CASIRGGRSSYNEQFF. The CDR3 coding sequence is TGTGCCAGCATTCGAGGGGGCAGGAGCTCCTACAATGAGCAGTTCTTC.

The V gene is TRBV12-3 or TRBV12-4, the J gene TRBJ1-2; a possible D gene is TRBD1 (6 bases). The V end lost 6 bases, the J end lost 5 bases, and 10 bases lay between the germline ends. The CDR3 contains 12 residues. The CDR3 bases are TGTGCCAGCAGGGGACAACCGTATGGCTACACCTTC. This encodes CASRGQPYGYTF.

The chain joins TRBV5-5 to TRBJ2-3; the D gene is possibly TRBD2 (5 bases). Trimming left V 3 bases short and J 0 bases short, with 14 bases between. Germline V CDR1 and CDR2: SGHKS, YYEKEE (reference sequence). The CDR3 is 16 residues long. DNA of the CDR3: TGTGCCAGCAGCTCCCAAAGGACTGTTAGCACAGATACGCAGTATTTT. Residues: CASSSQRTVSTDTQYF.

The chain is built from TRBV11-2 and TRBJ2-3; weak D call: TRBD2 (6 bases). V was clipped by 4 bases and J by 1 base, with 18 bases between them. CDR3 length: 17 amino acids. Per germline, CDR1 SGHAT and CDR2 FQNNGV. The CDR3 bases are TGTGCCAGCAGCTCCCTCCCCCCGGGGGTAGGCACAGATACGCAGTATTTT. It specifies CASSSLPPGVGTDTQYF.